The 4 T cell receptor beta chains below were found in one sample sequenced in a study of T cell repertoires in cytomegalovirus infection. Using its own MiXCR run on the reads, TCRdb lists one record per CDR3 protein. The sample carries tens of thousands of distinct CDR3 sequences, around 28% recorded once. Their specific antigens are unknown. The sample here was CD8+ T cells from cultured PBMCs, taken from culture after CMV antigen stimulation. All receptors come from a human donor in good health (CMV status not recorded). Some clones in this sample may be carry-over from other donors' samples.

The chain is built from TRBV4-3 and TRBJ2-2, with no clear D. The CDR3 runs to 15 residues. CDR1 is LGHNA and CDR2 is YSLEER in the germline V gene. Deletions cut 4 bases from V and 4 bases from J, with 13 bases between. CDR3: CASSRMGILTGELFF. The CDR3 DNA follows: TGCGCCAGCAGCCGGATGGGTATTCTCACCGGGGAGCTGTTTTTT.

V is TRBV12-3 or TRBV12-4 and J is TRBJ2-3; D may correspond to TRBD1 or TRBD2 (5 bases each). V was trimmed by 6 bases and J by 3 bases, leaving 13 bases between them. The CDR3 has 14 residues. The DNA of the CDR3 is TGTGCCAGCAGCCCCGGGACCGGAACAGATACGCAGTATTTT. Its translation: CASSPGTGTDTQYF.

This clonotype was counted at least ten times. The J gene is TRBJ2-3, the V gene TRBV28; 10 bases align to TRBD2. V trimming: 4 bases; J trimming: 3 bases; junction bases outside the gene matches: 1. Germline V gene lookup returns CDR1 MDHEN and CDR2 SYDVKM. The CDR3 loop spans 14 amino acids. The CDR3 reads CASSWTSGTDTQYF. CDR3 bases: TGTGCCAGCAGTTGGACTAGCGGTACAGATACGCAGTATTTT.

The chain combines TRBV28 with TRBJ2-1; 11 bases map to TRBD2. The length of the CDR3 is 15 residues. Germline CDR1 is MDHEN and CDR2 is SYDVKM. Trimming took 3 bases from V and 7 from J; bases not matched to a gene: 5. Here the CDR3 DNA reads TGTGCCAGCAGTTTGCTAGCGGGGGGTGATAATGAGCAGTTCTTC. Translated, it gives CASSLLAGGDNEQFF.